The 23 T cell receptor beta chains below were found in one sample sequenced in a study of CXCR3-negative and CXCR3-positive naive CD8 T cells. UMI-labeled 5' RACE yielded the TRB cDNA libraries. Using the 5' RACE reads, TCRdb records one entry per CDR3 protein without DNA. This listing includes around 140,000 distinct CDR3 sequences. No antigen has been assigned to these receptors. Notes on the study in general: Comparison of naive cells showed more hydrophobic TRB CDR3s in CXCR3-positive than in CXCR3-negative naive cells.

Sequences were obtained from naive CXCR3+ CD8+ T cells from blood. The subset here: CD45RO-CCR7+CD27+CD95- naive CD8+ T cells expressing CXCR3 (TNR3+). The receptors here all came from a human donor in good health. Some clones in this sample may be carry-over from other donors' samples.

V usage is TRBV5-5 and J usage is TRBJ2-7; as DNA is missing, the TRBD2 call by TCRdb cannot be tested. CDR3 length equals 16 residues. The germline CDR1 and CDR2 sequences are SGHKS and YYEKEE (reference sequence). The CDR3 loop reads CASSFYPGLAAYEQYF.

This sequence joins TRBV28 and TRBJ1-5; TCRdb selects TRBD1, and the lack of DNA leaves this call unchecked. Germline V gives CDR1 MDHEN, CDR2 SYDVKM. The CDR3 spans 16 residues. The CDR3 sequence is CASRRTTGNSNQPQHF. The full variable domain, its missing parts supplied by reference TRBV28 and TRBJ1-5, is DVKVTQSSRYLVKRTGEKVFLECVQDMDHENMFWYRQDPGLGLRLIYFSYDVKMKEKGDIPEGYSVSREKKERFSLILESASTNQTSMYLCASRRTTGNSNQPQHFGDGTRLSIL.

The chain uses TRBV5-1 and TRBJ1-1; TCRdb indicates TRBD1, and absent DNA this call remains unverified. Per germline, CDR1 SGHRS and CDR2 YFSETQ. The CDR3 extends over 13 amino acids. The CDR3 sequence is CASRDLGGAEAFF.

This chain joins TRBV28 and TRBJ2-3; the D call from TCRdb, TRBD2, cannot be confirmed without DNA. CDR3 length equals 17 residues. Germline V gene lookup returns CDR1 MDHEN and CDR2 SYDVKM. CDR3 in amino acids: CATAGTSGRRSTDTQYF.

The chain joins TRBV28 to TRBJ2-1; TCRdb gives TRBD1 as the D gene, but with no DNA this cannot be confirmed. The CDR3 covers 12 residues. In germline, CDR1 is MDHEN, CDR2 SYDVKM. CDR3 loop: CASSLTGIEQFF.

CDR3 protein: CASSLATEDSNIQYF. V is TRBV7-9 and J is TRBJ2-4; as DNA is missing, the TRBD1 call by TCRdb cannot be tested. Germline loops: CDR1 SEHNR, CDR2 FQNEAQ (reference sequence). This CDR3 region has 15 residues.

The chain is built from TRBV9 and TRBJ2-7; lacking DNA, the TRBD2 call made by TCRdb goes unchecked. The germline V gene encodes CDR1 SGDLS and CDR2 YYNGEE. CDR3 length: 16 amino acids. CDR3: CASSGGRAGRSYEQYF.

The rearrangement links TRBV29-1 to TRBJ2-5; TCRdb designates TRBD2, a call that cannot be tested without DNA. Germline-derived CDR1 and CDR2 are SQVTM and ANQGSEA. The CDR3 has 14 residues. CDR3 protein: CSVHPEGRQETQYF.

The chain joins TRBV28 to TRBJ1-1; with no DNA, the TCRdb D assignment of TRBD1 cannot be verified. This CDR3 comprises 20 residues. The germline CDR1 and CDR2 sequences are MDHEN and SYDVKM. CDR3 residues: CASSNSERVGLSAPNTEAFF.

The chain carries TRBV5-1 and TRBJ2-1; TCRdb returns TRBD1, unconfirmable since there is no DNA. Germline values: CDR1 SGHRS, CDR2 YFSETQ. This CDR3 is built from 11 residues. The CDR3 sequence: CASSSGVLQFF.

V is TRBV9 and J is TRBJ2-7. Germline assignment: CDR1 SGDLS and CDR2 YYNGEE. CDR3 length equals 14 residues. CDR3 protein: CASSVGSNSYEQYF.

The genes are TRBV29-1 and TRBJ2-2; TCRdb reports TRBD2, a call that lacks DNA to check it against. Germline CDR1 and CDR2: SQVTM and ANQGSEA. This CDR3 contains 16 residues. The CDR3 sequence: CSVEGGTSLGNGELFF.

V is TRBV3-1 and J is TRBJ2-1; no DNA is available, so the TRBD1 call from TCRdb remains unchecked. The CDR3 contains 19 residues. Germline V gene sequence: CDR1 LGHDT, CDR2 YNNKEL (reference sequence). CDR3 residues: CASSQATVTGTGDYNEQFF.

The chain couples TRBV7-9 to TRBJ2-7; TCRdb's assignment of TRBD2 cannot be checked, as there is no DNA. The germline CDR1 and CDR2 sequences are SEHNR and FQNEAQ (reference sequence). This CDR3 spans 12 amino acids. CDR3 amino acids: CASSGGRYEQYF.

The chain links TRBV29-1 to TRBJ1-5. In germline, CDR1 is SQVTM, CDR2 ANQGSEA. CDR3 length: 14 amino acids. The CDR3 is CSVVSANPNQPQHF.

CDR3 protein: CASSLVTGVLYEQYF. The chain joins TRBV7-8 to TRBJ2-7; checking the TCRdb D call of TRBD1 is not possible without DNA. Germline lookup yields CDR1 SGHVS and CDR2 FQNEAQ. The CDR3 sequence is 15 residues long.

The chain employs TRBV7-9 and TRBJ2-5; TCRdb's D gene call, TRBD2, goes unchecked for lack of DNA. The CDR3 length is 13 residues. Germline V lookup: CDR1 SEHNR, CDR2 FQNEAQ (reference sequence). CDR3 sequence: CASSPAGQETQYF.

V is TRBV6-5 and J is TRBJ1-1; TCRdb gives TRBD1 as the D gene, but with no DNA this cannot be confirmed. The CDR3 spans 17 residues. Germline V gene lookup returns CDR1 MNHEY and CDR2 SVGAGI. CDR3 protein: CASIALAGAGGNTEAFF.

V usage is TRBV28 and J usage is TRBJ1-5. Germline-derived CDR1 and CDR2 are MDHEN and SYDVKM. The length of the CDR3 is 15 residues. The CDR3 spells CASSLSDFRNQPQHF.

The rearrangement joins TRBV6-2 or TRBV6-3 to TRBJ2-3; the D gene TCRdb calls, TRBD1, cannot be checked with no DNA. Germline V gene lookup returns CDR1 MNHEY and CDR2 SVGEGT. The CDR3 runs 16 residues. The CDR3 protein is CASSYHPRSPLDTQYF.

J is TRBJ2-7 and V is TRBV7-8; checking the TCRdb D call of TRBD1 is not possible without DNA. Germline V CDR1 and CDR2: SGHVS, FQNEAQ. This CDR3 spans 15 amino acids. CDR3 amino acids: CASSLVGTGYDEQYF.

CDR3 region: CASSVVHRAYEQYF. The rearrangement uses TRBV9 and TRBJ2-7; TCRdb gives TRBD1 as the D gene, but with no DNA this cannot be confirmed. Germline lookup yields CDR1 SGDLS and CDR2 YYNGEE. CDR3 size: 14 residues.

The chain recombines TRBV4-1 with TRBJ2-1; TCRdb indicates TRBD2, and absent DNA this call remains unverified. The CDR3 loop spans 15 amino acids. CDR1 is MGHRA and CDR2 is YSYEKL in the germline V gene. The CDR3 reads CASSQGSSGIGEQFF.